The sequence of this T cell receptor beta chain was determined in a study of blood T cells in healthy people across ages. CDR3 length: 16 amino acids. With 5 bases clipped from V and 7 bases from J, the junction kept 10 bases outside the gene matches. The germline V gene encodes CDR1 SNHLY and CDR2 FYNNEI. A second about 7 to 12 cycle PCR used barcoded and J-beta primers. TCRdb analysed the 5' RACE reads with MiXCR anew, one entry per CDR3 protein. This table has 650,000 or so distinct CDR3 sequences, more than 45% appearing once. The study drew donors from healthy Caucasian individuals in Russia aged about 6 to 95. This clonotype has a handful of counts. Its cognate antigen is unknown. Study-wide findings and caveats: The lack of PBMC sorting stopped any conclusive naive versus antigen-experienced comparison.

The chain uses TRBV2 and TRBJ2-2, with 10 bases matching TRBD2. The sequenced material came from blood. The receptor was derived from a woman of 80 years or more in good health. The DNA of the CDR3 is TGTGCCAGCAGTAATCTAGCGGGGGACCGGGGCGGGGAGCTGTTTTTT. Translating gives CASSNLAGDRGGELFF. Combining the CDR3 with reference TRBV2 and TRBJ2-2 gives the whole variable domain EPEVTQTPSHQVTQMGQEVILRCVPISNHLYFYWYRQILGQKVEFLVSFYNNEISEKSEIFDDQFSVERPDGSNFTLKIRSTKLEDSAMYFCASSNLAGDRGGELFFGEGSRLTVL.